Presented here are 5 T cell receptor beta chains from one specimen sequenced in a study of metastatic and nonmetastatic thyroid tumors. TCRdb called clones again from the PCR reads with MiXCR. The sample has roughly 38,000 clones, roughly 12% seen once; the top ten hold 7% to 9.5%. No patient received treatment before thyroid surgery. Sequenced sample: blood. The receptors here all came from a male donor with papillary thyroid cancer or a benign thyroid nodule (not recorded which). Some clones in this sample may be carry-over from other donors' samples.

The chain employs TRBV4-1 and TRBJ2-3; perhaps TRBD1 as D (5 bases). Germline lookup yields CDR1 MGHRA and CDR2 YSYEKL. V lost 2 bases to trimming and J lost 4 bases, with 13 bases between them. The CDR3 sequence is 15 residues long. The CDR3 protein is CASSQLQGVSDTQYF. The CDR3 nucleotides are TGCGCCAGCAGCCAACTCCAGGGCGTTTCAGATACGCAGTATTTT.

This clone was found many times. The chain couples TRBV10-3 to TRBJ1-2, with a tentative D call TRBD1 (5 bases). CDR3 length: 14 residues. CDR1 and CDR2 (germline): ENHRY, SYGVKD. V shed 0 bases and J shed 4 bases, with 9 bases lying between them. Here the CDR3 reads CAISESGVLYGYTF. The CDR3 DNA reads TGTGCCATCAGTGAGTCGGGGGTACTCTATGGCTACACCTTC.

A note on this clone: Without the conserved terminal phenylalanine or tryptophan, this CDR3 likely stems from a read error. J is TRBJ1-2 and V is TRBV11-2; D gene uncertain. The CDR3 consists of 14 residues. The V and J ends lost 1 base and 3 bases respectively, with 9 bases between them. Germline-derived CDR1 and CDR2 are SGHAT and FQNNGV. CDR3 sequence reads: CASSLGVVDYGYTL. CDR3 nucleotide sequence: TGTGCCAGCAGCTTAGGGGTGGTGGACTATGGCTACACCCTC.

This clone occurred once. The CDR3 end shows no conserved phenylalanine or tryptophan, and so a read error is likely. The chain employs TRBV6-4 and TRBJ2-1; 7 bases agree with TRBD2. The J segment lost 6 bases and the V segment lost 2 bases, leaving 7 bases of the junction unmatched. The CDR3 contains 15 residues. Germline values: CDR1 MRHNA, CDR2 SNTAGT. The CDR3 DNA reads as TGTGCCAGCAGTGACGGGACTATTGGGAGCAATGAGCAGTTCTGC. Its translation is CASSDGTIGSNEQFC.

About this clone itself: One junction end does not reproduce the germline sequence, and a read error may be involved. CDR3 residues: CSTRDDRDKNIQYF. The DNA of the CDR3 is TGCAGTACTAGAGATGACAGAGACAAAAACATTCAGTACTTC. The chain uses TRBV20-1 and TRBJ2-4; TRBD1 or TRBD2 may be the D gene (5 bases each). CDR1 and CDR2 from the germline V gene are DFQATT and SNEGSKA (reference sequence). The CDR3 has 14 residues.